This TCR beta chain was recorded in a study of cytomegalovirus exposure and HLA in healthy donors. Whole-study results and caveats: Because they were indistinguishable, some V segments, including TRBV6-2 and TRBV6-3, were excluded. As a later analysis revealed, the rate of TCR association differed by HLA locus, with DRB1 most and HLA-C fewest.

V was cut by 6 bases and J by 6 bases, with 15 bases left in between. In germline, CDR1 is SNHLY, CDR2 FYNNEI. This CDR3 is 13 amino acids long. A remark on this clone: The target antigen is unknown.

The PCR had 60 Vbeta and 13 Jbeta primers. Clones were sequenced by immunoSEQ multiplex PCR, and TCRdb holds only the in-frame ones, with some missing. Of 75,000 to 100,000 clones listed, 55% to 80% were seen once; the top ten hold more than 3%. V is TRBV2 and J is TRBJ2-7; no reliable D call. Specimen: PBMCs. This receptor was obtained from a man aged 35 to 55 in good health and CMV-seronegative. The CDR3 is CASRRLERREQYF. Written as DNA, the CDR3 is TGTGCCAGCAGGAGACTTGAACGTCGCGAGCAGTACTTC. The complete variable domain, with remaining parts taken from reference TRBV2 and TRBJ2-7, reads EPEVTQTPSHQVTQMGQEVILRCVPISNHLYFYWYRQILGQKVEFLVSFYNNEISEKSEIFDDQFSVERPDGSNFTLKIRSTKLEDSAMYFCASRRLERREQYFGPGTRLTVT.